This TCR beta chain is drawn from a study of metastatic and nonmetastatic thyroid tumors. Study information: The study looked at repertoires side by side in blood and in tumor or nodule tissue from malignant and benign thyroid patients. Whole-study findings and limits: Compared with benign nodules, malignant thyroid tumors were reported to have significantly higher TCR beta diversity in both blood and tumor.

Using MiXCR, TCRdb reanalyzed the PCR reads. Of around 32,000 clones listed, approximately 7.4% were seen once; the top ten hold approximately 40%. Details on this clone: Its matching antigen is unknown. Lacking the conserved final phenylalanine or tryptophan, this CDR3 likely reflects a read error. It is unclear where the CDR3 begins or ends on the DNA, so no DNA is shown, and the CDR3 is as TCRdb lists it.

Germline assignment: CDR1 LGHNA and CDR2 YSLEER. Counting both end residues, the CDR3 totals 15 amino acids. Every patient was untreated before thyroid surgery. The chain links TRBV4-3 to TRBJ2-5. Sequencing input: blood. The clonotype comes from a female donor with papillary thyroid cancer or a benign thyroid nodule (not recorded which). Some clones in this sample may be carry-over from other donors' samples. CDR3 protein: CASSQDALRQETRYL.